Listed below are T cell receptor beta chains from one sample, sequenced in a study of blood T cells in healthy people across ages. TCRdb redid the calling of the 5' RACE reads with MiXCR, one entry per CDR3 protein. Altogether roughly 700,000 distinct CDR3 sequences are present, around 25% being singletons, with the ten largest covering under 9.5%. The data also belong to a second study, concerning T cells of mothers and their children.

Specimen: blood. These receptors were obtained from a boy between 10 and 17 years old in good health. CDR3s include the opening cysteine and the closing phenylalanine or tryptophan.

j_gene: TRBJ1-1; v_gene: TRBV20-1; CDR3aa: CSARGQGTSEAFF
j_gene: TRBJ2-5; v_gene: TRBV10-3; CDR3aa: CAISDPTGGGATETQYF
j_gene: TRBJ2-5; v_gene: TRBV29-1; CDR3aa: CSVKGQLSKETQYF
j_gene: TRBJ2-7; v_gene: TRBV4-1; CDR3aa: CASSLLLAGTGEQYF
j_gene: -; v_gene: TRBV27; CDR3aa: CASSLKDRAADEQFF
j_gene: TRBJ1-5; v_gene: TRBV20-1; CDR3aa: CSARPLTGSNQPQHF
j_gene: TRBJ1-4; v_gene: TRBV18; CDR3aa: CASSRQTAEEKLFF
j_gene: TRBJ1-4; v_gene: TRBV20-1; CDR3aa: CSASRRTNEKLFF
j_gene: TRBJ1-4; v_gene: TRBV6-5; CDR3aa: CASSLEKGRKLFF
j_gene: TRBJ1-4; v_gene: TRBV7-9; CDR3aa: CASSYRTPTTLNEKLFF
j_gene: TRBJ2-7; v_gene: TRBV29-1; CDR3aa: CSVGTDLSTEQYF
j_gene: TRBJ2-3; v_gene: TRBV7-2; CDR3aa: CASSFRTGGTDTQYF
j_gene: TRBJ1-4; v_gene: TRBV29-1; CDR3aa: CSVASLERTGFATNEKLFF
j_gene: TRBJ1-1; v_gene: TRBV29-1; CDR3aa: CSVLRLNTEAFF
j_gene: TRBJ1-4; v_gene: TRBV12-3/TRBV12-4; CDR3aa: CASSLGQGEVEKLFF
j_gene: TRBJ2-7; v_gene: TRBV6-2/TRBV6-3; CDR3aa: CASSYSLGLAGVLEQYF
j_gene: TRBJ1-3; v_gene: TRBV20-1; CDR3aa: CSARGTPPGNTIYF
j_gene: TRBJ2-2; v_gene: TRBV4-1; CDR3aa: CASSQVGQGFGELFF
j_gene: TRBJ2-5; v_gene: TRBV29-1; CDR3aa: CSVGIAGVGETQYF
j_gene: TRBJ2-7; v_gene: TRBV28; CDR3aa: CASSFPQHYEQYF
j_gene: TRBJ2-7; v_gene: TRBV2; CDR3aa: CASSEYGGTYEQYF
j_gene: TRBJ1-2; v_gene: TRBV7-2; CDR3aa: CASSLSQDYGYTF
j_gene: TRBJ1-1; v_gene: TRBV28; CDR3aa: CASRFLQGTEAFF
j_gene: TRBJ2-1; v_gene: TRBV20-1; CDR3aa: CSAISGGSSYNEQFF
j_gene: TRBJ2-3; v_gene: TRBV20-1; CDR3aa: CSASTGSTDTQYF
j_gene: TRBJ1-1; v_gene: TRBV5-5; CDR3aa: CASSFQQGGFVEAFF
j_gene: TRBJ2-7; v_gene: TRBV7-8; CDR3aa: CASSRGRALYEQYF
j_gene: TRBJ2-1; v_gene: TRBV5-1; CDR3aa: CASSGASGPYNEQFF
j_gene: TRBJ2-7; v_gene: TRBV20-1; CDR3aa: CSARDRDWSLRDYEQYF
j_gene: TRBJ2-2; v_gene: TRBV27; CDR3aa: CASSARRANTGELFF
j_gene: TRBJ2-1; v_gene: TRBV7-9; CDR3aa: CASKGYNEQFF
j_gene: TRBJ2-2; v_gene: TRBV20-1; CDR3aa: CSARPASSGLTGELFF
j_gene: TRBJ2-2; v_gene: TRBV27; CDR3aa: CASSFNRNTGELFF
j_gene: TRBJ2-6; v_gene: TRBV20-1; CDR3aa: CSAAEPGVGANVLTF
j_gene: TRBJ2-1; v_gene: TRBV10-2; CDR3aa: CATSLAGSYNEQFF
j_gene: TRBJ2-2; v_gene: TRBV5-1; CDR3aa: CASSLGLNTGELFF
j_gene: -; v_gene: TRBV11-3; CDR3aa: CASSLDLAQDYEQYF
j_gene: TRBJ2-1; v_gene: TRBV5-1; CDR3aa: CASSLVGGNSYNEQFF
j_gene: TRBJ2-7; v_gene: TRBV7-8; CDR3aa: CASSSTPDPFYEQYF
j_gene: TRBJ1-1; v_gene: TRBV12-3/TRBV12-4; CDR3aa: CASSLKGAGDTEAFF
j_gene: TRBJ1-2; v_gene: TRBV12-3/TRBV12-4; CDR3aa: CASSLEGTVYGYTF
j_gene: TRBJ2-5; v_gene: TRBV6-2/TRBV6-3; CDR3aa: CASSMDLFIRTQRRVETQYF
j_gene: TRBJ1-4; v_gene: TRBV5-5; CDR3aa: CASSFGQPNEKLFF
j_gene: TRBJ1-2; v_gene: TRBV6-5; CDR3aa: CASSPGDQSGYTF
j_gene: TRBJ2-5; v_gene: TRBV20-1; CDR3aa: CSARVEKRYETQYF
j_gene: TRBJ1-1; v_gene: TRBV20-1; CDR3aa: CSAFTGYTEAFF
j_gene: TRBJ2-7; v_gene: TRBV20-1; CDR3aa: CSANSGRSSYEQYF
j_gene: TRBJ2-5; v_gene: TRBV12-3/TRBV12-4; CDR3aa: CASGIGLETQYF
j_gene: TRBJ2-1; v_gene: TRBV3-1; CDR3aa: CASSATLQGNEQFF
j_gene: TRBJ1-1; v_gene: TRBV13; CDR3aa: CASSGGPTEAFF
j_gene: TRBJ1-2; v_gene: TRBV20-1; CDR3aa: CSARRTGGVDYGYTF
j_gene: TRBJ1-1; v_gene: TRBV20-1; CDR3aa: CSAERSHGVMNTEAFF
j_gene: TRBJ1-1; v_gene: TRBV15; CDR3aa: CATSRDQYTEAFF
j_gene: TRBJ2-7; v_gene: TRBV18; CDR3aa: CASSQTSGRFYEQYF
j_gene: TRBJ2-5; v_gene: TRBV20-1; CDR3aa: CSATSPGQGRETQYF
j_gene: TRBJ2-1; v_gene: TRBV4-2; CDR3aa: CASTSRGGLAPNEQFF
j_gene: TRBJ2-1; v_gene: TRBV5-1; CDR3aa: CASSVQGEEQFF
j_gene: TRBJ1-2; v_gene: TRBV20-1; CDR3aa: CSARDPTGSNYGYTF
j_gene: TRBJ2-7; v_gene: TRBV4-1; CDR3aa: CASSQDGAGGSYEQYF